The rows below give T cell receptor beta chains drawn from one sample of a study of shared clonotypes between healthy human individuals. Only in-frame clones appear in the TCRdb table, and some are missing; sequencing was by immunoSEQ multiplex PCR. The sample consists of some 1,600,000 clones, 95% to 99% of them appearing once. The sequenced material came from naive CD4+ T cells sorted from blood. The receptor source for this set is a man aged 30 to 45 in good health. CDR3s include the opening cysteine and the closing phenylalanine or tryptophan. Each record gives: D gene, J gene, V gene, clone size, CDR3 DNA, CDR3 protein. D genes are given only for firm matches. Expanded clones get a size class; other rows say once, few or many, or leave the size out.

>NA|TRBJ2-1|TRBV7-2|NA
TGTGCCAGCATCCCATTTTCCCACAATGAGCAGTTCTTC
CASIPFSHNEQFF
>TRBD1|TRBJ2-7|TRBV19|once
TGTGCCAGTAGTATCGGGACAGGGGGCTACGAGCAGTACTTC
CASSIGTGGYEQYF
>NA|TRBJ1-4|TRBV18|NA
TGTGCCAGCTCACAGACTCCGGGACACCTTGCAACTAATGAAAAACTGTTTTTT
CASSQTPGHLATNEKLFF
>NA|TRBJ1-1|TRBV29-1|NA
TGCAGCGTCCACGGGGGGGCTGAAGCTTTCTTT
CSVHGGAEAFF
>NA|TRBJ2-7|TRBV6-5|NA
TGTGCCGCCCAGAATGGGTACGAGCAGTACTTC
CAAQNGYEQYF
>NA|TRBJ1-2|TRBV6-5|NA
TGTGCCAGCAGTGGGGGAGGCTACAGGTCCTATGGCTACACCTTC
CASSGGGYRSYGYTF
>TRBD2|TRBJ2-1|TRBV5-1|NA
TGCGCCAGCAGCCAAGCACTAGCGGGAGGCAATGAGCAGTTCTTC
CASSQALAGGNEQFF
>TRBD2|TRBJ2-1|TRBV19|NA
TGTGCCAGTACCCAAGCGGGAGGCCCTCGGGCCACGCGGTTCTTC
CASTQAGGPRATRFF
>NA|TRBJ2-7|TRBV28|once
TGTGCCAGCAGTAGGACCGAGTTTACTTTCTACGAGCAGTACTTC
CASSRTEFTFYEQYF
>NA|TRBJ1-5|TRBV7-2|NA
TGTGCCAGCAGCTTAGCAGGGCCGGGCAATCAGCCCCAGCATTTT
CASSLAGPGNQPQHF
>NA|TRBJ2-7|TRBV29-1|NA
TGCAGCGTTGAATCAAGACCCAGAATTGGCGAGCAGTACTTC
CSVESRPRIGEQYF
>TRBD1|TRBJ2-1|TRBV5-5|NA
TGTGCCAGCAGCTTGGCTCCCGGACAGGGTGGTGAGCAGTTCTTC
CASSLAPGQGGEQFF
>NA|TRBJ1-1|TRBV7-3|NA
TGTGCCAGCAGCTGGGGAGGGAACACTGAAGCTTTCTTT
CASSWGGNTEAFF
>NA|TRBJ2-7|TRBV28|NA
TGTGCCAGCGGAATGGGGGGGCGGGTCTACGAGCAGTACTTC
CASGMGGRVYEQYF
>TRBD2|TRBJ2-1|TRBV7-8|NA
TGTGCCAGCAGCTTATTACTAGCGGGAGGCAATGAGCAGTTCTTC
CASSLLLAGGNEQFF
>TRBD2|TRBJ2-7|TRBV7-2|NA
TGTGCCAGCAGCCACCCTAGCGGGGGGACCGCCTACGAGCAGTACTTC
CASSHPSGGTAYEQYF
>NA|TRBJ2-5|TRBV28|NA
TGTGCCAGCAGCTCTCCGGGGCCCCAAGAGACCCAGTACTTC
CASSSPGPQETQYF
>NA|TRBJ2-5|TRBV29-1|NA
TGCAGCGTTGATTCCAGGGCTGAGACCCAGTACTTC
CSVDSRAETQYF
>TRBD2|TRBJ2-1|TRBV9|NA
TGTGCCAGCAGCCCTCAGGGGGGGACTAGCGGGTTCAATGAGCAGTTCTTC
CASSPQGGTSGFNEQFF
>TRBD2|TRBJ2-1|TRBV7-9|NA
TGTGCCAGCAGCACTAGCGGTAGCTCCTACAATGAGCAGTTCTTC
CASSTSGSSYNEQFF
>NA|TRBJ2-7|TRBV4-1|NA
TGCGCCAGCAGCCAAGATATGGTTTCAGGGTCACAGTACTTC
CASSQDMVSGSQYF
>NA|TRBJ2-7|TRBV25-1|NA
TGTGCCGGAGTAGTCGGGGGTACGGAGCAGTACTTC
CAGVVGGTEQYF
>NA|TRBJ2-7|TRBV5-8|NA
TGTGCCAGCAGCTTAGGGTCCGGGACTCTCTCCTACGAGCAGTACTTC
CASSLGSGTLSYEQYF
>NA|TRBJ2-7|TRBV6-5|NA
TGTGCCAGCAAACCGGGTGTATCCTACGAGCAGTACTTC
CASKPGVSYEQYF
>TRBD2|TRBJ2-7|TRBV10-1|once
TGCGCCAGCAGTGAGATAAAGCGGGACTCCTACGAGCAGTACTTC
CASSEIKRDSYEQYF
>TRBD2|TRBJ2-1|TRBV5-6|NA
TGTGCCAGCAGCTGGGGACTAGCGGGAGGGTACCCCTACAATGAGCAGTTCTTC
CASSWGLAGGYPYNEQFF
>NA|TRBJ1-5|TRBV29-1|NA
TGCAGCGTCTCACATAGCAATCAGCCCCAGCATTTT
CSVSHSNQPQHF
>TRBD2|TRBJ2-1|TRBV27|NA
TGTGCCAGCAGTCGGACTAGCTCTAGCTCCTACAATGAGCAGTTCTTC
CASSRTSSSSYNEQFF
>TRBD2|TRBJ2-1|TRBV4-2|NA
TGTGCCAGCAGCCCTTTCCCTAGCGGGAGCTCCTACAATGAGCAGTTCTTC
CASSPFPSGSSYNEQFF
>NA|TRBJ1-3|TRBV5-4|NA
TGTGCCAGCAGCTCAAACTCTGGAAACACCATATATTTT
CASSSNSGNTIYF
>TRBD2|TRBJ2-5|TRBV18|NA
TGTGCCAGCTCACCAAGAGCGGGAGCCCTCCCGGGCCAGTACTTC
CASSPRAGALPGQYF
>NA|TRBJ2-3|TRBV28|NA
TGTGCCAGCATGATGCCCTTAGATACGCAGTATTTT
CASMMPLDTQYF
>TRBD2|TRBJ2-3|TRBV11-2|NA
TGTGCCAGCAGCTTAGCGGGAGGGTTCACAGATACGCAGTATTTT
CASSLAGGFTDTQYF
>NA|TRBJ1-1|TRBV10-1|NA
TGCGCCAGCAGCGGGGACAACAGGAAAGCTTTCTTT
CASSGDNRKAFF
>NA|TRBJ1-1|TRBV4-1|once
TGCGCCAGCAGCCATGGTCTCCTGGGACGACCTGAAGCTTTCTTT
CASSHGLLGRPEAFF
>NA|TRBJ2-2|TRBV2|NA
TGTGCCAGCAGCCCAAATATTGCGAACACCGGGGAGCTGTTTTTT
CASSPNIANTGELFF
>NA|TRBJ2-1|TRBV5-1|NA
TGCGCCAGCAGCTTGGGTGGGGGGAATCTTTACAATGAGCAGTTCTTC
CASSLGGGNLYNEQFF
>NA|TRBJ1-5|TRBV18|NA
TGTGCCAGCTCACCATACCCCGAGAGTCAGCCCCAGCATTTT
CASSPYPESQPQHF
>TRBD1|TRBJ2-7|TRBV28|once
TGTGCCAGCAGTTTACAGGGGGCGCGTTACGAGCAGTACTTC
CASSLQGARYEQYF
>NA|TRBJ2-1|TRBV9|NA
TGTGCCAGCAGCGTAGGGACACCGTCTTACAATGAGCAGTTCTTC
CASSVGTPSYNEQFF
>NA|TRBJ2-3|TRBV9|NA
TGTGCCAGCAGCGACCTCCGCACAGATACGCAGTATTTT
CASSDLRTDTQYF
>NA|TRBJ2-3|TRBV5-4|NA
TGTGCCAGCAGCCCCGGCGGCAGGGGCCTAACAGATACGCAGTATTTT
CASSPGGRGLTDTQYF
>NA|TRBJ2-7|TRBV27|NA
TGTGCCAGCAGTTTCTCGGGCTGGGGCGAGCAGTACTTC
CASSFSGWGEQYF
>TRBD2|TRBJ2-1|TRBV19|NA
TGTGCCAGTAGTGACCCGAGGGGACTAGCGGGAGCAAATGAGCAGTTCTTC
CASSDPRGLAGANEQFF
>TRBD1|TRBJ2-7|TRBV7-2|NA
TGTGCCAGCAGCTTAGGTGTTTTGGGACAGATGTTCTACGAGCAGTACTTC
CASSLGVLGQMFYEQYF
>NA|TRBJ2-7|TRBV18|NA
TGTGCCAGCTCCCTCGAGGTCCAAGGGGAGCAGTACTTC
CASSLEVQGEQYF
>NA|TRBJ2-7|TRBV7-2|once
TGTGCCAGCAGCTTAAGGGGGGTGGGGCTGGGTCGTTGGGACGAGCAGTACTTC
CASSLRGVGLGRWDEQYF
>TRBD2|TRBJ2-1|TRBV4-3|NA
TGCGCCAGCACCCCGGTCTTAGCGGGAGGGGGCAATGAGCAGTTCTTC
CASTPVLAGGGNEQFF